The clone carrying this TCR beta chain has a handful of counts. The time point is: blood at routine non-recurrence follow-up after resection. Whole RNA obtained from tumor, nontumor lung or frozen PBMC underwent sequencing without sorting. Trimming shortened V by 3 bases and J by 5 bases, and 10 bases separated the two germline ends. The CDR3 is 13 amino acids. Germline CDR1 SNHLY, CDR2 FYNNEI. This entry belongs to a study of spatial heterogeneity in lung cancer. Study in general: Available follow-up PBMC samples were sequenced, at a median of roughly 2 years post-resection.

TCRdb re-called the 5' RACE reads with MiXCR, one entry per CDR3 protein. The sample records 60,000 to 85,000 distinct CDR3 sequences, about 9.5% being singletons. This clonotype originated in a female donor with early-stage non-small cell lung cancer. This rearrangement joins TRBV2 to TRBJ2-5; D not certain. The specimen comprised PBMCs, sampled at follow-up. The CDR3 sequence is CASSDSWSETQYF. The CDR3 region has the DNA TGTGCCAGCAGTGATTCCTGGTCCGAGACCCAGTACTTC.